The 22 T cell receptor beta chains presented below share a single source sample, sequenced in a study of blood T cell repertoires in COVID-19. TCRdb keeps only in-frame clones here, not all; method: immunoSEQ multiplex PCR. The repertoire holds roughly 250,000 clones, with about 80% as singletons. Sequences were obtained from peripheral blood. These receptors all come from a man in his fifties with active or convalescent COVID-19.

The rearrangement links TRBV9 to TRBJ2-7; TRBD2 matches at 10 bases. The V gene's germline CDR1 is SGDLS and CDR2 YYNGEE. This CDR3 region has 15 residues. V was clipped by 4 bases and J by 2 bases; unmatched bases: 6. The chain's CDR3 is CASSPRTSGTYEQYF. CDR3 sequence (DNA): TGTGCCAGCAGCCCCAGGACTAGCGGAACCTACGAGCAGTACTTC.

This chain links TRBV3-1 (or the pseudogene TRBV3-2) with TRBJ1-6, with a possible D match to TRBD1 (5 bases). Between the trimmed V and J ends, which lost 0 bases and 7 bases, there was a span of 13 bases. Germline V gene data show CDR1 as LGHDT and CDR2 as YNNKEL (reference sequence). This CDR3 contains 16 residues. The CDR3 protein is CASSQDVTGKNSPLHF. CDR3 bases: TGTGCCAGCAGCCAAGATGTAACAGGAAAAAATTCACCCCTCCACTTT.

A single count supports this clone. V is TRBV7-3 and J is TRBJ2-3; maybe TRBD1 (6 bases). Trimming shortened V by 0 bases and J by 3 bases, and 10 bases separated the two germline ends. CDR3 length: 15 residues. The germline gives CDR1 SGHTA, CDR2 FQGTGA. The CDR3 is CASSLTWTVTDTQYF. CDR3 nucleotides: TGTGCCAGCAGCTTAACCTGGACAGTTACAGATACGCAGTATTTT.

The chain recombines TRBV9 with TRBJ2-1; 7 bases align to TRBD2. Per the germline V gene, CDR1 is SGDLS and CDR2 is YYNGEE. V lost 7 bases, J lost 0 bases, and 7 bases stayed unmatched. The CDR3 is 15 residues long. CDR3 protein: CASGAGTSSYNEQFF. The CDR3 nucleotides are TGTGCCAGCGGAGCGGGAACGAGCTCCTACAATGAGCAGTTCTTC.

This chain connects TRBV7-8 to TRBJ1-1; 11 nucleotides align to TRBD1. Trimming at V came to 3 bases and at J to 5 bases, leaving 2 bases not matched to a gene. The germline V gene encodes CDR1 SGHVS and CDR2 FQNEAQ. The CDR3 runs 14 residues. The CDR3 loop is CASSLDRGPTEAFF. CDR3 bases: TGTGCCAGCAGCTTGGACAGGGGGCCTACTGAAGCTTTCTTT. Full variable domain (rest looked up from reference TRBV7-8 and TRBJ1-1): GAGVSQSPRYKVAKRGQDVALRCDPISGHVSLFWYQQALGQGPEFLTYFQNEAQLDKSGLPSDRFFAERPEGSVSTLKIQRTQQEDSAVYLCASSLDRGPTEAFFGQGTRLTVV.

The chain links TRBV4-1 to TRBJ2-7, with 11 bases lining up with TRBD2. The CDR3 has 20 residues. Unmatched junction bases numbered 22, after V lost 6 bases and J lost 3 bases. Germline V gene lookup returns CDR1 MGHRA and CDR2 YSYEKL. This chain's CDR3 is CASSHKAPGASGGTHYEQYF. The CDR3 bases are TGCGCCAGCAGTCACAAGGCCCCTGGGGCTAGCGGGGGGACGCACTACGAGCAGTACTTC.

This clone has just one count. The chain combines TRBV6-1 with TRBJ2-1; 9 bases agree with TRBD1. The CDR3 covers 14 residues. The V gene end was trimmed by 6 bases and the J gene end by 4 bases; junction bases not matched to a gene: 4. Germline V gene sequence: CDR1 MNHNS, CDR2 SASEGT. Here the CDR3 reads CASSAGTGYNEQFF. For the CDR3, the DNA is TGTGCCAGCAGCGCCGGGACAGGGTACAATGAGCAGTTCTTC.

The J gene is TRBJ1-5, the V gene TRBV19; weak D call: TRBD1 (6 bases). V lost 0 bases and J lost 5, with 11 bases in between. The CDR3 extends over 15 amino acids. Germline lookup yields CDR1 LNHDA and CDR2 SQIVND (reference sequence). The CDR3 DNA reads TGTGCCAGTAGTATAGATCGAGGGGGGGATCAGCCCCAGCATTTT. Protein product: CASSIDRGGDQPQHF.

This rearrangement joins TRBV19 to TRBJ1-4; D is uncertain. Trimming took off 7 bases at V and 7 bases at J, with 10 bases between the two ends. Germline assignment: CDR1 LNHDA and CDR2 SQIVND (reference sequence). This CDR3 is 12 amino acids long. CDR3 protein: CASTGSGEKLFF. The CDR3 bases are TGTGCCAGTACCGGGAGTGGTGAAAAACTGTTTTTT.

This chain connects TRBV6-5 to TRBJ1-1; 7 bases agree with TRBD1. Losses at the gene ends were 6 bases for V and 2 bases for J; bases not matched to a gene: 3. Germline CDR1 MNHEY, CDR2 SVGAGI. The CDR3 is made up of 13 amino acids. The CDR3 bases are TGTGCCAGCAGGGGACAGTTTAACACTGAAGCTTTCTTT. It encodes CASRGQFNTEAFF.

This clone was seen a single time. The chain combines TRBV11-2 with TRBJ1-1; 9 bases fit TRBD1. CDR1 SGHAT and CDR2 FQNNGV come from the germline V gene. J lost 3 bases, V lost 1 base, and 6 bases had no gene match. The CDR3 consists of 16 residues. CDR3 amino acids: CASSLGAQGAHTEAFF. The CDR3 DNA follows: TGTGCCAGCAGCTTAGGGGCACAGGGGGCTCACACTGAAGCTTTCTTT.

This clone was counted once. The CDR3 reads CASSPLAGQVETQYF. The CDR3 DNA reads as TGTGCCAGCTCACCCCTAGCGGGGCAGGTAGAGACCCAGTACTTC. V gene TRBV18 combines with J gene TRBJ2-5; 9 bases agree with TRBD2. The ends lost 3 bases at V and 4 bases at J; junction bases unmatched: 6. Germline CDR1 reads KGHSH; CDR2 reads LQKENI. CDR3 length equals 15 residues.

This clone has just one count. V and J are TRBV7-2 and TRBJ2-1; weak D call: TRBD2 (7 bases). The CDR3 sequence is 14 residues long. The germline CDR1 and CDR2 sequences are SGHTA and FQGNSA. V was cut by 0 bases and J by 8 bases, with 11 bases left in between. The CDR3 loop is CASSLAGGPDEQFF. The CDR3 DNA is TGTGCCAGCAGCTTAGCGGGGGGGCCCGATGAGCAGTTCTTC.

The chain recombines TRBV9 with TRBJ2-3; maybe TRBD2 (6 bases). Germline CDR1 and CDR2: SGDLS and YYNGEE. The V gene lost 4 bases and the J gene lost 1 base, with 16 bases spanning the gap. This CDR3 region has 16 residues. DNA of the CDR3: TGTGCCAGCAGCCAAATGGCGGGGACTCGCACAGATACGCAGTATTTT. This encodes CASSQMAGTRTDTQYF.

This chain links TRBV10-3 with TRBJ2-6, with no clear D. There are 15 residues in the CDR3. Per the germline V gene, CDR1 is ENHRY and CDR2 is SYGVKD. V lost 6 bases to trimming and J lost 0 bases, with 9 bases between them. The CDR3 nucleotides read TGTGCCATCAGGACATCCCGCTCTGGGGCCAACGTCCTGACTTTC. Translation: CAIRTSRSGANVLTF.

CDR3 in amino acids: CASSLGQGGQPQHF. CDR3 bases: TGCGCCAGCAGCTTGGGACAGGGGGGTCAGCCCCAGCATTTT. The chain carries TRBV5-1 and TRBJ1-5; 9 bases match TRBD1. CDR1 is SGHRS, CDR2 YFSETQ, per germline. CDR3 length: 14 residues. V was clipped by 0 bases and J by 6 bases; unmatched bases: 1.

The chain is built from TRBV19 and TRBJ1-5; 9 nucleotides line up with TRBD1. The germline gives CDR1 LNHDA, CDR2 SQIVND (reference sequence). The V and J ends lost 2 bases and 3 bases, in that order; junction bases with no gene match: 8. This CDR3 has 17 amino acids. This chain's CDR3 is CASSITRDRATNQPQHF. In nucleotides, the CDR3 is TGTGCCAGTAGTATAACCCGGGACAGGGCCACCAATCAGCCCCAGCATTTT.

The chain combines TRBV6-5 with TRBJ1-2, with a possible D match to TRBD1 (6 bases). The CDR3 spans 14 residues. V lost 6 bases, J lost 7 bases, and 18 bases lay in between. Per the germline V gene, CDR1 is MNHEY and CDR2 is SVGAGI. The CDR3 bases are TGTGCCAGCAGAAAACCGGGACACCAGGCTGGCTACACCTTC. Translating gives CASRKPGHQAGYTF.

The rearrangement links TRBV28 to TRBJ1-1, with TRBD1 matching over 10 bases. Germline-derived CDR1 and CDR2 are MDHEN and SYDVKM. The V gene end was trimmed by 2 bases and the J gene end by 7 bases; junction bases not matched to a gene: 7. The CDR3 contains 15 residues. CDR3 DNA: TGTGCCAGCAGTTTAGGGACAGGGGCATCTATTGAAGCTTTCTTT. It is translated as CASSLGTGASIEAFF. Supplemented by reference TRBV28 and TRBJ1-1, the full variable domain reads DVKVTQSSRYLVKRTGEKVFLECVQDMDHENMFWYRQDPGLGLRLIYFSYDVKMKEKGDIPEGYSVSREKKERFSLILESASTNQTSMYLCASSLGTGASIEAFFGQGTRLTVV.

This chain joins TRBV2 and TRBJ2-1; no reliable D call. CDR1 and CDR2 (germline): SNHLY, FYNNEI. Between the trimmed V and J ends, which lost 7 bases and 7 bases, there was a span of 11 bases. The CDR3 extends over 12 amino acids. CDR3 protein: CASNLRYNEQFF. In DNA, the CDR3 is TGTGCCAGCAATCTCCGGTATAATGAGCAGTTCTTC.

This clone was observed a single time. The chain joins TRBV30 to TRBJ2-5; D is perhaps TRBD1 (6 bases). CDR1 is GTSNPN, CDR2 SVGIG, per germline (reference sequence). The CDR3 totals 12 residues. The V end was cut by 5 bases, the J end by 2 bases, with 9 bases between. CDR3 sequence reads: CAWGTRQETQYF. The CDR3 DNA sequence: TGTGCCTGGGGGACACGACAAGAGACCCAGTACTTC.

As for this clone: This sample includes further DNA sequences coding for the same CDR3. This chain joins TRBV5-1 and TRBJ2-1; 8 bases fit TRBD1. The V and J ends lost 2 bases and 3 bases, in that order; junction bases with no gene match: 1. CDR1 and CDR2 from the germline V gene are SGHRS and YFSETQ. The CDR3 is 14 residues long. The DNA of the CDR3 is TGCGCCAGCAGCTTAGGACAGGGCTACAATGAGCAGTTCTTC. Protein: CASSLGQGYNEQFF.